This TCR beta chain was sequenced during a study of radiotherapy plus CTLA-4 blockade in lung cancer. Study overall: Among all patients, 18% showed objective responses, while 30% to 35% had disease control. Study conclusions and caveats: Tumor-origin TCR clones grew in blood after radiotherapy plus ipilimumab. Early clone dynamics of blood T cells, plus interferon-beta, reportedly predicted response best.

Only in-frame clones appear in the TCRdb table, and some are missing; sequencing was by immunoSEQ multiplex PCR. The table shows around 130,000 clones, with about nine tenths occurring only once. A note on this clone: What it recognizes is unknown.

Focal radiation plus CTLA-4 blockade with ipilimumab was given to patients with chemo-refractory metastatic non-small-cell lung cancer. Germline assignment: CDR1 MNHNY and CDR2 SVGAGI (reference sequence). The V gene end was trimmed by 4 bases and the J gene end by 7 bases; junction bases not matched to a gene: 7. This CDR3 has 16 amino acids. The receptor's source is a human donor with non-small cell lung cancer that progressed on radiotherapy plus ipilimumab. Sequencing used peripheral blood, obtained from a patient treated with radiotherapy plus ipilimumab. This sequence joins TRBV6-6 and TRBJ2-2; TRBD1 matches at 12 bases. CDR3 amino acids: CASSSPGQGAIGELFF. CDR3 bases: TGTGCCAGCAGTTCCCCGGGACAGGGGGCTATCGGGGAGCTGTTTTTT.